This T cell receptor (beta chain) was sequenced in a study of CD8 T cells in ankylosing spondylitis. This clonotype showed up many times. As yet, its antigen is unknown. Broader study findings: What appeared characteristic of ankylosing spondylitis blood was a TCR beta motif of eight or nine highly homologous variants. Relatively scarce in peripheral blood, disease-linked clones were CD8+. From matched ankylosing spondylitis synovial fluid, disease-linked clones were reportedly recovered at significantly enriched levels.

TCRdb reanalysed the 5' RACE reads using MiXCR and keeps one entry per CDR3 protein. The sample shows fewer than 250,000 distinct CDR3 sequences, about 10% of them seen only once. The CDR3 runs 13 residues. Germline CDR1 SNHLY, CDR2 FYNNEI. Sequencing was performed on blood, either unsorted or a sorted T cell fraction (not recorded which). The TCR was taken from a male donor with ankylosing spondylitis or in good health (not recorded which). The chain carries TRBV2 and TRBJ2-3, with D possibly matching TRBD1 (6 bases). The CDR3, as DNA: TGTGCAGGGGGAAGGGGAGGCACAGATACGCAGTATTTT. It codes for CAGGRGGTDTQYF.